The rows below give T cell receptor beta chains drawn from one sample of a study of blood T cells in healthy people across ages. TCRdb recomputed calls from the 5' RACE reads with MiXCR, one row per CDR3 protein. Among about 1.1 million distinct CDR3 sequences, about two fifths were seen once, and the ten largest hold about an eighth. The sequenced sample consisted of blood. The receptors stem from a man in his late teens or twenties in good health. Each CDR3 is given with its conserved first and last residue. Each record gives: clone size, D gene, V gene, J gene, CDR3 protein, CDR3 DNA. A D gene is named only where the DNA matches it firmly. Clone size is shown for a subset of rows, as once, few, many or a class of expanded clone.

clone size: .
D gene: .
V gene: TRBV20-1
J gene: TRBJ2-3
CDR3 protein: CSARDPARQSTDTQYF
CDR3 DNA: TGCAGTGCTAGAGATCCGGCCAGGCAAAGCACAGATACGCAGTATTTT

clone size: .
D gene: .
V gene: TRBV7-2
J gene: TRBJ1-6
CDR3 protein: CASSLGVSNSPLHF
CDR3 DNA: TGTGCCAGCAGCTTAGGGGTTTCAAATTCACCCCTCCACTTT

clone size: few
D gene: .
V gene: TRBV4-3
J gene: TRBJ2-5
CDR3 protein: CASSQDGRAGETQYF
CDR3 DNA: TGCGCCAGCAGCCAAGATGGCAGGGCCGGGGAGACCCAGTACTTC

clone size: .
D gene: .
V gene: TRBV5-1
J gene: TRBJ2-1
CDR3 protein: CASSPGVGNNEQFF
CDR3 DNA: TGCGCCAGCAGCCCGGGCGTTGGGAACAATGAGCAGTTCTTC

clone size: few
D gene: TRBD1
V gene: TRBV6-1
J gene: TRBJ1-5
CDR3 protein: CASSDLTWDRQNQPQHF
CDR3 DNA: TGTGCCAGCAGTGACCTAACCTGGGACAGGCAAAATCAGCCCCAGCATTTT

clone size: .
D gene: TRBD2
V gene: TRBV7-8
J gene: TRBJ2-2
CDR3 protein: CASSLSGGAFPGELFF
CDR3 DNA: TGTGCCAGCAGTTTAAGCGGGGGGGCCTTTCCCGGGGAGCTGTTTTTT

clone size: many
D gene: .
V gene: TRBV18
J gene: TRBJ1-1
CDR3 protein: CASSPQPNTEAFF
CDR3 DNA: TGTGCCAGCTCACCACAGCCGAACACTGAAGCTTTCTTT

clone size: .
D gene: TRBD1
V gene: TRBV20-1
J gene: TRBJ2-1
CDR3 protein: CSAFPGQGFRNEQFF
CDR3 DNA: TGCAGTGCATTCCCGGGACAGGGGTTCAGGAATGAGCAGTTCTTC

clone size: .
D gene: .
V gene: TRBV7-4
J gene: TRBJ2-5
CDR3 protein: CASSLEVGRPQETQYF
CDR3 DNA: TGTGCCAGCAGCTTAGAGGTTGGACGTCCCCAAGAGACCCAGTACTTC

clone size: .
D gene: .
V gene: TRBV4-1
J gene: TRBJ2-1
CDR3 protein: CASSQGLGRYNEQFF
CDR3 DNA: TGCGCCAGCAGCCAAGGACTAGGCAGGTACAATGAGCAGTTCTTC